The clone carrying this T cell receptor beta chain was recorded once. The antigen is unknown. Investigators excluded patients with uncontrolled infection, other autoimmune disease, pregnancy or lactation. This sample is part of a study of T cells in Graves' hyperthyroidism and ophthalmopathy. General observations from the study: Among clonotypes expanded in thyroid above 0.001, most were also found in blood. It was a median approximately 6.9 months before onset that the model predicted ophthalmopathy.

Template material for amplifying TCR beta CDR3 regions consisted of RNA transcripts. The TCR CDR3 was amplified in a first-round RT-PCR using the HTBI primer set. TCRdb redid the calling of the multiplex PCR reads with MiXCR, one entry per CDR3 protein. The sample carries 500,000 to 650,000 distinct CDR3 sequences, over 35% recorded once. Unmatched junction bases numbered 7, after V lost 3 bases and J lost 5 bases. Germline V CDR1 and CDR2: PRHDT, FYEKMQ (reference sequence). There are 16 residues in the CDR3. The sample comprised peripheral blood or thyroid tissue (not recorded which). This receptor was identified in an adult woman with Graves' disease, either hyperthyroidism or ophthalmopathy (not recorded which). This chain uses TRBV13 with TRBJ1-6; 7 positions agree with TRBD1. The CDR3 loop reads CASSFSTGWNNSPLHF. CDR3 sequence (DNA): TGTGCCAGCAGCTTCTCGACAGGGTGGAATAATTCACCCCTCCACTTT.